These 30 T cell receptor beta chains were sequenced from one sample in a study of CD8+ T cells in alopecia areata. As the sequencing template, cDNA was produced by extracting RNA and reverse transcribing it. Method: immunoSEQ multiplex PCR; TCRdb's copy keeps in-frame clones and lacks some. The table shows about 150,000 clones, with around 55% occurring only once. Material: CD4+ T cells sorted from blood. The receptor set was obtained from a human donor in good health.

The chain carries TRBV5-1 and TRBJ1-3, with TRBD1 as a possible D gene (6 bases). Germline assignment: CDR1 SGHRS and CDR2 YFSETQ. This CDR3 has 15 residues. The V gene lost 4 bases and the J gene lost 2 bases, with 13 bases spanning the gap. The DNA of the CDR3 is TGCGCCAGCAGCGTGGACAGTGGTCCTGGAAACACCATATATTTT. Amino acid sequence: CASSVDSGPGNTIYF.

This clone is a singleton in its sample. The genes are TRBV5-6 and TRBJ2-5; D uncertain. Between the trimmed V and J ends, which lost 1 base and 4 bases, there was a span of 8 bases. CDR3 length: 13 residues. Germline CDR1 SGHDT, CDR2 YYEEEE. For the CDR3, the DNA is TGTGCCAGCAGCTTGAACCTTCTAGAGACCCAGTACTTC. Its translation: CASSLNLLETQYF. Together with reference TRBV5-6 and TRBJ2-5, the CDR3 gives the full variable domain: DAGVTQSPTHLIKTRGQQVTLRCSPKSGHDTVSWYQQALGQGPQFIFQYYEEEERQRGNFPDRFSGHQFPNYSSELNVNALLLGDSALYLCASSLNLLETQYFGPGTRLLVL.

This clone was counted between two and nine times. The chain has TRBV30 and TRBJ1-5; no clear D gene. The CDR3 covers 14 residues. Trimming left V 3 bases short and J 3 bases short, with 12 bases between. Germline-derived CDR1 and CDR2 are GTSNPN and SVGIG (reference sequence). CDR3 protein: CAWRGNGPNQPQHF. The CDR3 nucleotides are TGTGCCTGGAGAGGTAACGGACCCAATCAGCCCCAGCATTTT.

As to this clone: The same CDR3 can be traced to other DNA sequences in this sample. The chain uses TRBV7-9 and TRBJ2-7, with a possible D match to TRBD2 (7 bases). Germline V lookup: CDR1 SEHNR, CDR2 FQNEAQ (reference sequence). The CDR3 spans 13 residues. The V end lost 2 bases, the J end lost 5 bases, and 10 bases lay between the germline ends. CDR3: CASSLRGGHEQYF. The CDR3 DNA is TGTGCCAGCAGCTTAAGGGGGGGCCACGAGCAGTACTTC. Looking up the rest from reference TRBV7-9 and TRBJ2-7 gives the full variable domain: DTGVSQNPRHKITKRGQNVTFRCDPISEHNRLYWYRQTLGQGPEFLTYFQNEAQLEKSRLLSDRFSAERPKGSFSTLEIQRTEQGDSAMYLCASSLRGGHEQYFGPGTRLTVT.

This clone was seen more than once but under ten times. The chain is built from TRBV29-1 and TRBJ2-7; no clear D gene. The V gene's germline CDR1 is SQVTM and CDR2 ANQGSEA. The CDR3 totals 12 residues. V was clipped by 1 base and J by 4 bases, with 8 bases between them. CDR3 coding DNA: TGCAGCGTTGAAGCCGTCGGATACGAGCAGTACTTC. Its translation is CSVEAVGYEQYF.

The chain combines TRBV9 with TRBJ2-2, with unresolved D. CDR1 and CDR2 from the germline V gene are SGDLS and YYNGEE. The CDR3 sequence is 13 residues long. The V end lost 3 bases, the J end lost 3 bases, and 6 bases lay between the germline ends. The chain's CDR3 is CASSEYYTGELFF. CDR3 bases: TGTGCCAGCAGCGAGTACTACACCGGGGAGCTGTTTTTT.

The rearrangement links TRBV5-1 to TRBJ2-3, with 13 nucleotides matching TRBD2. After removal of 7 bases from V and 6 bases from J, the junction contained 2 bases not matched to a gene. The length of the CDR3 is 13 residues. CDR1 is SGHRS and CDR2 is YFSETQ in the germline V gene. The CDR3 nucleotides are TGCGCCAGCGGGACTAGCGGGACGGATACGCAGTATTTT. It encodes CASGTSGTDTQYF.

Only one count was recorded for this clone. The chain employs TRBV30 and TRBJ2-3; TRBD2 agrees at 9 bases. CDR1 is GTSNPN, CDR2 SVGIG, per germline (reference sequence). This CDR3 has 14 residues. V trimming: 7 bases; J trimming: 3 bases; junction bases outside the gene matches: 8. The CDR3 sequence is CASSPGLATDTQYF. The CDR3 DNA reads as TGTGCCTCGAGCCCAGGACTAGCGACAGATACGCAGTATTTT.

This clone was observed a single time. The V gene is TRBV13, the J gene TRBJ2-1; TRBD2 agrees at 8 bases. CDR3 length equals 14 residues. Germline lookup yields CDR1 PRHDT and CDR2 FYEKMQ (reference sequence). V shed 2 bases, J shed 8 bases, and the junction held 5 bases outside the gene matches. CDR3 loop: CASSLYSGSDEQFF. The CDR3 DNA is TGTGCCAGCAGCTTATACAGCGGGAGCGATGAGCAGTTCTTC.

This chain connects TRBV4-1 to TRBJ2-2; 7 bases line up with TRBD2. V dropped 4 bases and J dropped 7; count of bases not matched to a gene: 9. This CDR3 spans 15 amino acids. The germline V gene has CDR1 MGHRA and CDR2 YSYEKL. The CDR3 is CASSRQGGENGELFF. CDR3 sequence (DNA): TGCGCCAGCAGCCGGCAGGGAGGGGAAAACGGGGAGCTGTTTTTT.

The chain uses TRBV5-4 and TRBJ1-2; a weak D match, TRBD1 (6 bases). Germline-derived CDR1 and CDR2 are SGHNT and YYREEE (reference sequence). Trimming removed 4 bases at V and 8 bases at J, with 15 bases between. The CDR3 runs to 13 residues. CDR3 in DNA: TGTGCCAGCAGCCCGCTTTCAGGGGTCGGCTACACCTTC. It encodes CASSPLSGVGYTF.

V usage is TRBV15 and J usage is TRBJ2-5, with unresolved D. The CDR3 consists of 13 residues. Trimming stripped 7 bases from V and 1 base from J, with 10 bases between. The germline V gene has CDR1 LNHNV and CDR2 YYDKDF (reference sequence). The DNA of the CDR3 is TGTGCCACCACCAATAACCTCCAAGAGACCCAGTACTTC. Amino acid sequence: CATTNNLQETQYF.

This clone turned up a few times. The CDR3 DNA reads TGTGCCAGCACCTTACCCCGGGGGGCCGGAGATACGCAGTATTTT. Its protein product is CASTLPRGAGDTQYF. The chain carries TRBV6-5 and TRBJ2-3, with D possibly matching TRBD2 (7 bases). V was cut by 7 bases and J by 5 bases, with 19 bases left in between. Germline CDR1 reads MNHEY; CDR2 reads SVGAGI. The CDR3 loop spans 15 amino acids.

This clone occurred many times. The V and J genes are TRBV6-6 and TRBJ2-2; tentative D call: TRBD2 (6 bases). The V end lost 6 bases, the J end lost 4 bases, and 9 bases lay between the germline ends. There are 13 residues in the CDR3. CDR1 and CDR2 (germline): MNHNY, SVGAGI (reference sequence). The CDR3 bases are TGTGCCAGCAGGGAGGGATCCACCGGGGAGCTGTTTTTT. It is translated as CASREGSTGELFF.

This clone has a single count. The CDR3 is CASSEGPTPGIGETQYF. In nucleotides, the CDR3 is TGTGCCAGCAGCGAAGGGCCCACACCAGGGATTGGCGAGACCCAGTACTTC. This chain links TRBV4-2 with TRBJ2-5; possible D gene TRBD1, 5 bases. CDR1 and CDR2 from the germline V gene are LGHNA and YNFKEQ. V was trimmed by 5 bases and J by 5 bases, leaving 24 bases between them. CDR3 length equals 17 residues.

The chain carries TRBV5-1 and TRBJ2-7; a weak D match, TRBD1 (6 bases). The CDR3 length is 12 residues. The V gene's germline CDR1 is SGHRS and CDR2 YFSETQ. V was pared by 5 bases and J by 12 bases, with 18 bases between. CDR3 sequence: CASSPPPGTRYF. Here the CDR3 DNA reads TGCGCCAGCAGTCCCCCGCCCGGGACAAGGTACTTC.

Turning to this clone: One end of the junction fails to match germline, which may point to a read error. This chain links TRBV28 with TRBJ2-7; D is possibly TRBD1 (6 bases). The germline V gene has CDR1 MDHEN and CDR2 SYDVKM. CDR3 length: 12 amino acids. The CDR3 DNA follows: TGTGCCAGCAGCTCAGGGGCCCCTTCTACGATTTTC. Translation gives CASSSGAPSTIF.

Points on this clone: The same CDR3 can be traced to other DNA sequences in this sample. V gene TRBV15 combines with J gene TRBJ2-7; 8 bases align to TRBD2. V trimming: 0 bases; J trimming: 6 bases; junction bases outside the gene matches: 7. The length of the CDR3 is 15 residues. CDR1 and CDR2 (germline): LNHNV, YYDKDF (reference sequence). CDR3 in DNA: TGTGCCACCAGCAGAGATTCAGCGGGAGTAGGCGAGCAGTACTTC. Amino acids: CATSRDSAGVGEQYF.

In DNA, the CDR3 is TGTGCCTGGAGTGTCGGCGGGAGGGTCAATGAGCAGTTCTTC. Translation gives CAWSVGGRVNEQFF. This rearrangement joins TRBV30 to TRBJ2-1, with 9 positions matching TRBD2. V lost 0 bases, J lost 6 bases, and 3 bases stayed unmatched. The CDR3 has 14 residues. The germline V gene encodes CDR1 GTSNPN and CDR2 SVGIG (reference sequence). The full variable domain, with the rest looked up from reference TRBV30 and TRBJ2-1, is SQTIHQWPATLVQPVGSPLSLECTVEGTSNPNLYWYRQAAGRGLQLLFYSVGIGQISSEVPQNLSASRPQDRQFILSSKKLLLSDSGFYLCAWSVGGRVNEQFFGPGTRLTVL.

This clone was counted only a few times. The chain employs TRBV28 and TRBJ1-5; 11 nucleotides match TRBD1. Germline values: CDR1 MDHEN, CDR2 SYDVKM. J gave up 0 bases and V 6 bases, and 7 bases lay outside the gene matches. The CDR3 covers 17 residues. CDR3 coding DNA: TGTGCCAGCAGGGACAGGGGGCTTCGAGATAGCAATCAGCCCCAGCATTTT. Residues: CASRDRGLRDSNQPQHF.

The rearrangement uses TRBV29-1 and TRBJ1-2, with 9 bases lining up with TRBD1. The V segment lost 6 bases and the J segment 8 bases; nucleotides outside the gene matches: 10. Germline CDR1 and CDR2: SQVTM and ANQGSEA. The CDR3 covers 13 residues. CDR3 protein: CSVTGGTAGGYTF. The CDR3 DNA reads as TGCAGCGTGACAGGGGGAACGGCAGGGGGCTACACCTTC.

V gene TRBV20-1 combines with J gene TRBJ2-1; 7 bases map to TRBD2. The CDR3 has 11 amino acids. After removal of 6 bases from V and 12 bases from J, the junction contained 8 bases not matched to a gene. CDR1 is DFQATT, CDR2 SNEGSKA, per germline (reference sequence). This CDR3 reads CSADREDRQFF. The CDR3 DNA reads as TGCAGTGCAGACCGGGAGGACCGGCAGTTCTTC.

J is TRBJ2-7 and V is TRBV29-1; TRBD2 is a possible D gene (5 bases). The CDR3 runs to 14 residues. Germline CDR1 is SQVTM and CDR2 is ANQGSEA. Between the trimmed V and J ends, which lost 7 bases and 2 bases, there was a span of 18 bases. CDR3 DNA sequence: TGCAGCGCGTCCGTCCGGGGTTCACCCTACGAGCAGTACTTC. Its translation: CSASVRGSPYEQYF.

The chain has TRBV29-1 and TRBJ2-1; D is possibly TRBD2 (5 bases). V was shortened by 5 bases and J by 5 bases, with 16 bases between the two germline ends. The CDR3 length is 14 residues. Germline lookup yields CDR1 SQVTM and CDR2 ANQGSEA. CDR3 sequence reads: CSVRSGIRNNEQFF. CDR3 DNA sequence: TGCAGCGTTCGCTCCGGGATCAGAAACAATGAGCAGTTCTTC.

This clone was picked up one time. This chain joins TRBV4-1 and TRBJ1-4; no definite D call. The CDR3 has 14 amino acids. The germline V and J ends were trimmed by 4 bases and 10 bases, with 16 bases remaining between them. In germline, CDR1 is MGHRA, CDR2 YSYEKL. CDR3 DNA sequence: TGCGCCAGCAGCCTCCTAGGGCCCACGGGAAAACTGTTTTTT. It codes for CASSLLGPTGKLFF.

This chain connects TRBV29-1 to TRBJ1-1; D is undetermined. Trimming shortened V by 1 base and J by 3 bases, and 6 bases separated the two germline ends. Germline V lookup: CDR1 SQVTM, CDR2 ANQGSEA. CDR3 size: 12 residues. CDR3 coding DNA: TGCAGCGTTGAAGGGATGGACACTGAAGCTTTCTTT. Its translation: CSVEGMDTEAFF.

This clone was seen a handful of times. V usage is TRBV14 and J usage is TRBJ2-3; possible D gene TRBD1, 6 bases. The CDR3 covers 12 residues. The V gene's germline CDR1 is SGHDN and CDR2 FVKESK. The ends were cut back, 4 bases at V and 8 bases at J, with 10 bases in the middle. The CDR3 DNA sequence: TGTGCCAGCAGCCGCACAGGGTTTACGCAGTATTTT. Protein: CASSRTGFTQYF.

The chain has TRBV5-1 and TRBJ2-7, with D unresolved. There are 13 residues in the CDR3. Germline CDR1 reads SGHRS; CDR2 reads YFSETQ. Trimming took 5 bases from V and 4 from J, leaving 13 bases between them. The CDR3 sequence: CASSNGPRYEQYF. DNA of the CDR3: TGCGCCAGCAGTAATGGGCCGAGGTACGAGCAGTACTTC.

This clone was counted only a few times. The V and J genes are TRBV29-1 and TRBJ1-5; the D is unclear. The germline V gene encodes CDR1 SQVTM and CDR2 ANQGSEA. V was cut by 5 bases and J by 0 bases, with 8 bases left in between. The CDR3 totals 13 residues. The CDR3 loop is CSVRTYSNQPQHF. CDR3 in DNA: TGCAGCGTTCGGACCTATAGCAATCAGCCCCAGCATTTT.

The genes are TRBV27 and TRBJ2-7, with unresolved D. Germline V gene data show CDR1 as MNHEY and CDR2 as SMNVEV (reference sequence). The V gene lost 5 bases and the J gene lost 0 bases, with 11 bases spanning the gap. The CDR3 is 14 residues long. CDR3 sequence (DNA): TGTGCCAGCAGTATCGCCAGGAGCTCCTACGAGCAGTACTTC. As protein: CASSIARSSYEQYF.